This TCR beta chain was profiled in a study of T cells in Graves' hyperthyroidism and ophthalmopathy. RNA transcripts provided the source from which TCR beta CDR3 regions were amplified. Researchers ran a first-round RT-PCR on the TCR CDR3 using the HTBI primer set. TCRdb reprocessed the multiplex PCR reads via MiXCR and lists one record per CDR3 protein. Here the sample spans around 620,000 distinct CDR3 sequences, roughly 50% being singletons. General study results and limits: The model anticipated ophthalmopathy a median about six months pre-onset.

Concerning this clonotype itself: The antigen is unknown.

The sequence was collected from an adult woman with Graves' disease, either hyperthyroidism or ophthalmopathy (not recorded which). Sequences were obtained from peripheral blood or thyroid tissue (not recorded which).

The DNA for the CDR3 is TGCAGTGCTAGTCGCGGACAGGGCACATATGGCTACACCTTC. Encoded protein: CSASRGQGTYGYTF. The chain recombines TRBV20-1 with TRBJ1-2; the match to TRBD1 covers 8 bases. This CDR3 contains 14 residues. Germline V lookup: CDR1 DFQATT, CDR2 SNEGSKA (reference sequence). V shed 3 bases and J 5 bases; nucleotides not matched to a gene: 8.